This T cell receptor (beta chain) was sequenced for a study of blood T cell repertoires in COVID-19. Study information: Donors in the United States, Italy and Spain gave samples during acute or convalescent COVID-19. In each case, the material was cDNA or gDNA derived from T cells, B-cell-depleted T cells, or PBMCs.

A single count supports this clone. As originally analysed: The authors estimated nucleated cell counts from reference gene primer amplification. Clones were sequenced by immunoSEQ multiplex PCR, and TCRdb holds only the in-frame ones, with some missing. The DNA gave D and trimming, while V, J and clone size come from that table. The table lists some 100,000 clones, around 72% of them singletons. Patients in Seattle were enrolled during active infection, then followed longitudinally. Germline V gene data show CDR1 as SGHNT and CDR2 as YENEEA. The CDR3 is 14 residues long. The ends were cut back, 3 bases at V and 1 base at J, with 9 bases in the middle.

This chain joins TRBV11-3 and TRBJ2-5; D might be TRBD2 (5 bases). This receptor was taken from a man aged 65 to 79 with COVID-19, enrolled during active disease. Source material: peripheral blood. The DNA for the CDR3 is TGTGCCAGCAGCTTCGGGAAGGGCCAAGAGACCCAGTACTTC. Translating it yields CASSFGKGQETQYF.